This TCR beta chain was recovered during a study of T cells in Graves' hyperthyroidism and ophthalmopathy. General observations from the study: Ophthalmopathy could be told apart from stable hyperthyroidism with a 13 V-J model.

Germline CDR1 is MNHNS and CDR2 is SASEGT. The CDR3 spans 13 residues. V was pared by 5 bases and J by 5 bases, with 5 bases of the junction left unmatched. What was amplified from RNA transcripts were TCR beta CDR3 regions. Researchers ran a first-round RT-PCR on the TCR CDR3 using the HTBI primer set. TCRdb reprocessed the multiplex PCR reads via MiXCR and lists one record per CDR3 protein. The sample has 250,000 to 300,000 distinct CDR3 sequences, roughly 18% seen once; the top ten hold under 45%. This clonotype occurred a few times. Its specificity is not known. Sequenced input: blood. The chain employs TRBV6-1 and TRBJ1-2; 7 nucleotides line up with TRBD1. This clonotype was obtained from a man aged 45-65 years with Graves' ophthalmopathy. The CDR3 nucleotides are TGTGCCAGCAGTTTTAAACAGGGGTATGGCTACACCTTC. This translates into CASSFKQGYGYTF.